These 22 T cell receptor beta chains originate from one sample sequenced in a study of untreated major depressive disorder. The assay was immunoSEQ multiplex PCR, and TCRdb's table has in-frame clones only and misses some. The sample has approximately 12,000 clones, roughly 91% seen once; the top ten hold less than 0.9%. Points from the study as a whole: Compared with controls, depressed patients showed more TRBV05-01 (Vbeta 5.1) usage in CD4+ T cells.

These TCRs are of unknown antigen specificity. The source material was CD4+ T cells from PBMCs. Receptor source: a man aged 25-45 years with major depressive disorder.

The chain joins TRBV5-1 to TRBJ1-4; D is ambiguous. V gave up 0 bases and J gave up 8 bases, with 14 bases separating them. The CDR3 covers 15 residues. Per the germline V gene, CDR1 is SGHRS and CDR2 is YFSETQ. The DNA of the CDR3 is TGCGCCAGCAGCTTGGGCCAGGCCAAGTTCGAAAAACTGTTTTTT. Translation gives CASSLGQAKFEKLFF.

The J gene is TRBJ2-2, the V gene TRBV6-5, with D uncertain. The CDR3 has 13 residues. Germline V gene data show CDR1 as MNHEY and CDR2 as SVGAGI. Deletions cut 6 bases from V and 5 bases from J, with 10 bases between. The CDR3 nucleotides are TGTGCCAGCAGCCGAAAGCTAACCGGGGAGCTGTTTTTT. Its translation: CASSRKLTGELFF.

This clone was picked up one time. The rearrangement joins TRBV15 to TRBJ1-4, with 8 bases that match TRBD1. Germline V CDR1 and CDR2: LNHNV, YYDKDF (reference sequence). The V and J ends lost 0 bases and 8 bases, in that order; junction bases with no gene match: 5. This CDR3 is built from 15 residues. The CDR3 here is CATSREIRQGEKLFF. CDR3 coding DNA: TGTGCCACCAGCAGAGAGATTAGACAGGGGGAAAAACTGTTTTTT. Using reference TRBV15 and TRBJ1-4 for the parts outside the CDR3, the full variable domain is DAMVIQNPRYQVTQFGKPVTLSCSQTLNHNVMYWYQQKSSQAPKLLFHYYDKDFNNEADTPDNFQSRRPNTSFCFLDIRSPGLGDTAMYLCATSREIRQGEKLFFGSGTQLSVL.

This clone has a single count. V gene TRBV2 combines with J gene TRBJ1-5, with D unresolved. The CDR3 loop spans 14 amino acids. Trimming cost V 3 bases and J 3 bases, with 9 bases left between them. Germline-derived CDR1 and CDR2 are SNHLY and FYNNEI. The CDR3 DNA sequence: TGTGCCAGCAGTGACTCTAGGGACAATCAGCCCCAGCATTTT. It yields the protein CASSDSRDNQPQHF.

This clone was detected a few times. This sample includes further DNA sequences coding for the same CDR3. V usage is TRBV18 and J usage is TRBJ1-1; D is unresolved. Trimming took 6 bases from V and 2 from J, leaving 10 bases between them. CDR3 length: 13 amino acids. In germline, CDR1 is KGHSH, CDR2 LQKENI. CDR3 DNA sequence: TGTGCCAGCTCCGGGCAGGCTAACACTGAAGCTTTCTTT. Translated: CASSGQANTEAFF.

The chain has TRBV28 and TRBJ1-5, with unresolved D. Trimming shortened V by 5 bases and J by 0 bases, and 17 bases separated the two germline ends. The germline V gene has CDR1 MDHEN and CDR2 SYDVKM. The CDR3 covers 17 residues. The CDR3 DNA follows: TGTGCCAGCAGTCCCCCTAGCCCGGTTTATAGCAATCAGCCCCAGCATTTT. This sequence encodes CASSPPSPVYSNQPQHF.

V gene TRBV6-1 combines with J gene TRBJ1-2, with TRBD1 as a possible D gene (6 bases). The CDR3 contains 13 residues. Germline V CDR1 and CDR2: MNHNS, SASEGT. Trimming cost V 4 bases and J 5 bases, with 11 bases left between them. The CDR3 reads CASSARGSYGYTF. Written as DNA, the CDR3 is TGTGCCAGCAGTGCCAGGGGCTCATATGGCTACACCTTC.

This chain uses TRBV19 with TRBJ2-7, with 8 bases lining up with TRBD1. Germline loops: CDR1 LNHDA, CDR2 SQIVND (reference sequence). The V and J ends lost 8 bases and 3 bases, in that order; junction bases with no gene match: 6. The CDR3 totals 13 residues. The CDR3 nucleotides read TGTGCCAGTTCGCTCGGACAGGGCTACGAGCAGTACTTC. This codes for CASSLGQGYEQYF.

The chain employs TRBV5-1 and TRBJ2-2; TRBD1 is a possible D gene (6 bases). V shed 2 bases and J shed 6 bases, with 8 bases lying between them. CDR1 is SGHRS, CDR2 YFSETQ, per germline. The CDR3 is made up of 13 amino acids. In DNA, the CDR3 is TGCGCCAGCAGCTTCGAGGGGGCCGGGGAGCTGTTTTTT. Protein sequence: CASSFEGAGELFF.

The CDR3 sequence: CASSGGFTNEQYF. The DNA for the CDR3 is TGTGCCAGCAGCGGCGGGTTCACAAACGAGCAGTACTTC. This chain links TRBV9 with TRBJ2-7; a weak D match, TRBD2 (5 bases). The V gene's germline CDR1 is SGDLS and CDR2 YYNGEE. The CDR3 consists of 13 residues. The V end lost 3 bases, the J end lost 5 bases, and 12 bases lay between the germline ends.

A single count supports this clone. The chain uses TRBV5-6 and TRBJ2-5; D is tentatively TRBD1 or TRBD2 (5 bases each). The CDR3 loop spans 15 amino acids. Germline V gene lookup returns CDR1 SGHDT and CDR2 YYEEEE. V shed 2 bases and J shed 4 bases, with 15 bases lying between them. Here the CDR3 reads CASSFDPGRAETQYF. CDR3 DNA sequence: TGTGCCAGCAGCTTTGACCCGGGACGGGCAGAGACCCAGTACTTC.

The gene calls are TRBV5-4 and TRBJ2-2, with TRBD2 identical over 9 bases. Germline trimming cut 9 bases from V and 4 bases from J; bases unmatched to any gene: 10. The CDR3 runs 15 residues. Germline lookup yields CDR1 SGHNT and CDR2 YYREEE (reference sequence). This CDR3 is CATTAWRGGTGELFF. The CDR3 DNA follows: TGTGCCACCACAGCGTGGCGGGGGGGCACCGGGGAGCTGTTTTTT.

The CDR3 reads CASSLRSDNTGELFF. The CDR3, as DNA: TGTGCCAGCAGCTTGAGGTCCGACAACACCGGGGAGCTGTTTTTT. This rearrangement joins TRBV5-4 to TRBJ2-2; no definite D call. From germline, CDR1 is SGHNT and CDR2 YYREEE (reference sequence). This CDR3 comprises 15 residues. Trimming pared 1 base from V and 2 bases from J, leaving 9 bases between.

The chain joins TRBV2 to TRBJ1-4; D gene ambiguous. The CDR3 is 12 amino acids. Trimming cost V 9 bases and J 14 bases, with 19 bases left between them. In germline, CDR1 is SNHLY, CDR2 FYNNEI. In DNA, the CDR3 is TGTGCCAGTAGTTCCTATGGCGCGGGGCTGTTTTTT. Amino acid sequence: CASSSYGAGLFF.

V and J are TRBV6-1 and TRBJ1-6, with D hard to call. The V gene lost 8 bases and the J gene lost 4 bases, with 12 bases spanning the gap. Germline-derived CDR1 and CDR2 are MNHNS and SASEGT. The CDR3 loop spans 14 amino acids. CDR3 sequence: CASRRREYNSPLHF. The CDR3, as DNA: TGTGCCAGCCGCCGACGGGAATATAATTCACCCCTCCACTTT.

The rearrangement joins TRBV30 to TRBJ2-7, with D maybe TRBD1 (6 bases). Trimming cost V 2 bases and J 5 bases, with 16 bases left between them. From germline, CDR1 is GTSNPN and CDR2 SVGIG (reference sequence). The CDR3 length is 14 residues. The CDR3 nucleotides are TGTGCCTGGAGTCGGGGCAGGGCAGGGGACGAGCAGTACTTC. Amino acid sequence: CAWSRGRAGDEQYF.

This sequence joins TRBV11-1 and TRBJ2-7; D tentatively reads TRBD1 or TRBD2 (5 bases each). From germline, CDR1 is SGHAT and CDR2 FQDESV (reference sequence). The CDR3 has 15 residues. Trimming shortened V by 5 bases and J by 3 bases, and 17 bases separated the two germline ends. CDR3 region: CASSLTTEGNYEQYF. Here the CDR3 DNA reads TGTGCCAGCAGCCTGACGACAGAGGGAAACTACGAGCAGTACTTC.

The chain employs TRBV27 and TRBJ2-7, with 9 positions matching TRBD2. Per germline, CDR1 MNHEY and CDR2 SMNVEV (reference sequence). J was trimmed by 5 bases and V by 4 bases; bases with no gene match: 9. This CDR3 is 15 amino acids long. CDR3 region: CASSSFIAGVDEQYF. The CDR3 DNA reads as TGTGCCAGCAGTTCCTTCATAGCGGGGGTTGACGAGCAGTACTTC.

CDR3 nucleotide sequence: TGCGCCAGCAGCTTGGAGGCTACCTTCTCTGGAAACACCATATATTTT. This encodes CASSLEATFSGNTIYF. The rearrangement joins TRBV5-1 to TRBJ1-3; D is unresolved. The V gene lost 0 bases and the J gene lost 0 bases, with 10 bases spanning the gap. Germline CDR1 is SGHRS and CDR2 is YFSETQ. This CDR3 has 16 residues. Full variable domain (rest looked up from reference TRBV5-1 and TRBJ1-3): KAGVTQTPRYLIKTRGQQVTLSCSPISGHRSVSWYQQTPGQGLQFLFEYFSETQRNKGNFPGRFSGRQFSNSRSEMNVSTLELGDSALYLCASSLEATFSGNTIYFGEGSWLTVV.

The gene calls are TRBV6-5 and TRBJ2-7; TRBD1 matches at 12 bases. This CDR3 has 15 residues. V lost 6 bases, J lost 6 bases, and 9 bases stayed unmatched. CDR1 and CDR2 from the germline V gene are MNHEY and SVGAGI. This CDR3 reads CASRGTGGSRTEQYF. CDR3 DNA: TGTGCCAGCAGGGGGACAGGGGGCTCAAGAACCGAGCAGTACTTC.

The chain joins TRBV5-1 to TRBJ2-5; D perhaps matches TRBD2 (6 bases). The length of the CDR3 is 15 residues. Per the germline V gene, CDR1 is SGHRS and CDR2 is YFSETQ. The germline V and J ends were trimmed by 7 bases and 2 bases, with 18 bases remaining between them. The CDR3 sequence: CASANSGVRQETQYF. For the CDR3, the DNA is TGCGCCAGCGCCAATTCGGGGGTTCGGCAAGAGACCCAGTACTTC.

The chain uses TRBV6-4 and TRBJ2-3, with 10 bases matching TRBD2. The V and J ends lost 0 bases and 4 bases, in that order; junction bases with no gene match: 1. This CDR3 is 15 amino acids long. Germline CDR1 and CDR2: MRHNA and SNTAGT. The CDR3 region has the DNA TGTGCCAGCAGTGACTCGACTAGCGGGTCAGATACGCAGTATTTT. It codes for CASSDSTSGSDTQYF.